These 23 T cell receptor beta chains came from one sample sequenced in a study of regulatory T cells in long-lasting Graves disease. Documented time point: newly diagnosed GD, antithyroid drugs for less than 3 months. PBMC-extracted RNA yielded the TCR library. Arm-PCR of CDR3 regions with iRepertoire HTBI primers generated TCR beta libraries. In TCRdb, the multiplex PCR reads were re-called with MiXCR into one record per CDR3 protein. The profile shows 250,000 to 400,000 distinct CDR3 sequences, 15% to 20% of them singletons. Sequenced here: peripheral blood mononuclear cells (PBMCs), sampled at new diagnosis, from a patient treated with antithyroid drugs. The origin of the receptors is a female donor with Graves disease.

The chain carries TRBV6-1 and TRBJ2-4; 8 nucleotides agree with TRBD1. V lost 6 bases, J lost 8 bases, and 18 bases stayed unmatched. This CDR3 has 17 residues. CDR1 and CDR2 (germline): MNHNS, SASEGT. CDR3 sequence reads: CASRAAGGEVFSDIQYF. CDR3 DNA: TGTGCCAGCAGAGCTGCAGGGGGCGAGGTGTTTTCAGACATTCAGTACTTC.

Notes on this clonotype: A much larger clone lies a single base off, so this may be a read error. The CDR3 bases are TGTACCAGCCAGACGGGAGCTAACTATGGCTACACCTTC. This codes for CTSQTGANYGYTF. The chain recombines TRBV6-1 with TRBJ1-2; D is uncertain. The CDR3 consists of 13 residues. Looked up from germline, CDR1 is MNHNS and CDR2 is SASEGT.

This sequence joins TRBV28 and TRBJ2-1, with 11 bases fitting TRBD2. CDR3 length equals 15 residues. Germline assignment: CDR1 MDHEN and CDR2 SYDVKM. V lost 4 bases and J lost 8; bases outside the gene matches: 7. CDR3 bases: TGTGCCAGCAGTTCGATAGCGGGAGGGCCCCATGAGCAGTTCTTC. This sequence encodes CASSSIAGGPHEQFF.

This clonotype was counted many times. The rearrangement uses TRBV6-1 and TRBJ2-7, with 7 bases that match TRBD1. Per germline, CDR1 MNHNS and CDR2 SASEGT. The ends lost 4 bases at V and 0 bases at J; junction bases unmatched: 6. This CDR3 has 15 amino acids. The CDR3 loop reads CASSVTGDLSYEQYF. Written as DNA, the CDR3 is TGTGCCAGCAGTGTAACAGGGGACCTCTCCTACGAGCAGTACTTC.

In the case of this clonotype: A much larger clone lies one base from this, so it may be a read error. This CDR3 is CASSSQEDTEALF. In nucleotides, the CDR3 is TGTGCCAGTAGTAGTCAGGAGGACACTGAAGCTCTCTTT. The chain links TRBV19 to TRBJ1-1; the D gene is possibly TRBD1 (5 bases). The CDR3 covers 13 residues. In germline, CDR1 is LNHDA, CDR2 SQIVND (reference sequence).

This clonotype has only one observation. The rearrangement joins TRBV6-2 or TRBV6-3 to TRBJ2-1; no clear D gene. Trimming stripped 0 bases from V and 2 bases from J, with 8 bases between. Germline V gene data show CDR1 as MNHEY and CDR2 as SVGEGT. This CDR3 has 15 amino acids. The CDR3 loop reads CASSYSIGTYNEQFF. CDR3 DNA: TGTGCCAGCAGTTACTCGATTGGCACCTACAATGAGCAGTTCTTC.

The V and J genes are TRBV20-1 and TRBJ2-3; 9 positions match TRBD1. The CDR3 loop spans 14 amino acids. Germline loops: CDR1 DFQATT, CDR2 SNEGSKA (reference sequence). Trimming cost V 7 bases and J 0 bases; bases outside gene matches: 5. Written as DNA, the CDR3 is TGCAGTGGGGGACAGGGTTTTAGCACAGATACGCAGTATTTT. Protein product: CSGGQGFSTDTQYF.

This clonotype has at least ten counts. The chain uses TRBV12-3 or TRBV12-4 and TRBJ1-1; 12 nucleotides align to TRBD1. The CDR3 totals 18 residues. After removal of 6 bases from V and 0 bases from J, the junction contained 11 bases not matched to a gene. CDR3 DNA sequence: TGTGCCAGCAGACCGGCTCCGGGACAGGGGGCTCTGAACACTGAAGCTTTCTTT. It encodes CASRPAPGQGALNTEAFF.

Many counts were recorded for this clonotype. The chain's CDR3 is CAWSVMGTGIYEQYF. The CDR3, as DNA: TGTGCCTGGAGTGTGATGGGGACGGGGATCTACGAGCAGTACTTC. This chain connects TRBV30 to TRBJ2-7; tentatively, D is TRBD1 or TRBD2 (5 bases each). CDR1 and CDR2 (germline): GTSNPN, SVGIG (reference sequence). V was clipped by 0 bases and J by 3 bases, with 15 bases between them. The CDR3 consists of 15 residues.

There are many counts of this clonotype. V is TRBV7-9 and J is TRBJ2-3; D remains ambiguous. V lost 4 bases and J lost 4, with 18 bases in between. This CDR3 has 16 amino acids. The V gene's germline CDR1 is SEHNR and CDR2 FQNEAQ (reference sequence). Here the CDR3 reads CASSSDPETSADTQYF. The CDR3 nucleotides read TGTGCCAGCAGCTCCGATCCCGAGACGAGCGCAGATACGCAGTATTTT.

This clonotype was counted at least ten times. This chain connects TRBV6-5 to TRBJ1-4, with no clear D. The length of the CDR3 is 15 residues. V was shortened by 0 bases and J by 8 bases, with 13 bases between the two germline ends. The germline gives CDR1 MNHEY, CDR2 SVGAGI. This chain's CDR3 is CASSYSGGVFEKLFF. The DNA for the CDR3 is TGTGCCAGCAGTTACTCCGGTGGAGTTTTCGAAAAACTGTTTTTT.

This clonotype was found many times. The genes are TRBV27 and TRBJ1-5; D might be TRBD1 (6 bases). The germline V gene encodes CDR1 MNHEY and CDR2 SMNVEV (reference sequence). The CDR3 has 14 residues. V lost 1 base to trimming and J lost 7 bases, with 11 bases between them. The CDR3 DNA follows: TGTGCCAGCAGTTTATTCGGGGGCTGGCAGCCCCAGCATTTT. Its translation is CASSLFGGWQPQHF.

This clonotype was seen more than once but under ten times. The chain employs TRBV9 and TRBJ2-7, with D tentatively TRBD2 (5 bases). Germline V gives CDR1 SGDLS, CDR2 YYNGEE. V dropped 5 bases and J dropped 3 bases, with 6 bases sitting between them. The CDR3 runs to 11 residues. The CDR3 region has the DNA TGTGCCAGCAGTGCGGGCTACGAGCAGTACTTC. Translation: CASSAGYEQYF.

Only one count was recorded for this clonotype. J is TRBJ2-1 and V is TRBV20-1, with 9 bases aligning to TRBD2. The trim removed 6 bases at V and 6 bases at J, leaving 12 bases unmatched. There are 15 residues in the CDR3. CDR1 and CDR2 from the germline V gene are DFQATT and SNEGSKA (reference sequence). CDR3 protein: CSARKIAGAFNEQFF. The CDR3 nucleotides are TGCAGTGCGAGAAAAATAGCGGGAGCTTTCAATGAGCAGTTCTTC.

The chain combines TRBV5-1 with TRBJ2-2, with D possibly being TRBD2 (5 bases). CDR1 is SGHRS and CDR2 is YFSETQ in the germline V gene. Trimming stripped 4 bases from V and 5 bases from J, with 12 bases between. The CDR3 spans 14 residues. Here the CDR3 reads CASSVRETTGELFF. For the CDR3, the DNA is TGCGCCAGCAGCGTGAGGGAGACTACCGGGGAGCTGTTTTTT.

Remarks on this clonotype: Relative to the germline gene, one junction end is altered; a read error may explain this. The gene calls are TRBV28 and TRBJ2-7; TRBD1 aligns across 7 bases. The CDR3 spans 16 residues. The germline gives CDR1 MDHEN, CDR2 SYDVKM. The chain's CDR3 is CTSSSPGQARSYEQYF. The CDR3 coding sequence is TGTACCAGCAGTTCCCCCGGACAGGCACGGTCCTACGAGCAGTACTTC.

The chain uses TRBV19 and TRBJ2-7; 11 bases match TRBD2. Germline V lookup: CDR1 LNHDA, CDR2 SQIVND (reference sequence). This CDR3 region has 13 residues. V shed 9 bases, J shed 5 bases, and the junction held 6 bases outside the gene matches. The CDR3 region is CASTSGSGDEQYF. In DNA form, the CDR3 reads TGTGCCAGCACTAGCGGGAGTGGCGACGAGCAGTACTTC.

This clonotype has a count of ten or more. The chain has TRBV6-5 and TRBJ1-2; possible D gene TRBD1, 5 bases. Germline V gene sequence: CDR1 MNHEY, CDR2 SVGAGI. There are 17 residues in the CDR3. Trimming removed 4 bases at V and 4 bases at J, with 22 bases between. Here the CDR3 reads CASSSPGLSHHSYGYTF. In nucleotides, the CDR3 is TGTGCCAGCAGTTCCCCGGGACTATCTCATCACTCCTATGGCTACACCTTC.

This clonotype showed up many times. The chain combines TRBV6-2 or TRBV6-3 with TRBJ2-2; perhaps TRBD2 as D (6 bases). The CDR3 has 16 amino acids. Germline CDR1 and CDR2: MNHEY and SVGEGT. V gave up 6 bases and J gave up 4 bases, with 18 bases separating them. This CDR3 is CASSQRVSVGTGELFF. Here the CDR3 DNA reads TGTGCCAGCAGCCAGCGGGTTAGCGTTGGCACCGGGGAGCTGTTTTTT.

There are a few counts of this clonotype. The gene calls are TRBV6-2 or TRBV6-3 and TRBJ2-7; 7 nucleotides match TRBD1. The V segment lost 7 bases and the J segment 3 bases; nucleotides outside the gene matches: 6. This CDR3 contains 13 residues. Germline loops: CDR1 MNHEY, CDR2 SVGEGT. As DNA, the CDR3 is TGTGCCAGCACTTCGGGACAGAGCTACGAGCAGTACTTC. Its protein is CASTSGQSYEQYF.

Many counts were recorded for this clonotype. V usage is TRBV6-1 and J usage is TRBJ2-2, with D perhaps TRBD1 (6 bases). Trimming took 8 bases from V and 1 from J, leaving 14 bases between them. The CDR3 is made up of 15 amino acids. Germline lookup yields CDR1 MNHNS and CDR2 SASEGT. The CDR3 sequence: CASGVGAWNTGELFF. Written as DNA, the CDR3 is TGTGCCAGCGGGGTGGGGGCTTGGAACACCGGGGAGCTGTTTTTT.

This clonotype was found many times. The V call is TRBV12-3 or TRBV12-4, the J call TRBJ2-2; 12 bases line up with TRBD1. V lost 6 bases, J lost 5 bases, and 7 bases stayed unmatched. This CDR3 contains 16 residues. The CDR3 region is CASSRDRGHITGELFF. The CDR3 region has the DNA TGTGCCAGCAGCAGGGACAGGGGGCACATTACCGGGGAGCTGTTTTTT.

This clonotype appeared many times. The chain couples TRBV28 to TRBJ2-1; D might be TRBD2 (6 bases). The CDR3 is made up of 14 amino acids. Germline assignment: CDR1 MDHEN and CDR2 SYDVKM. Trimming took off 6 bases at V and 2 bases at J, with 11 bases between the two ends. CDR3 bases: TGTGCCAGCAGCCGAGGAGGGACCTACAATGAGCAGTTCTTC. It codes for CASSRGGTYNEQFF.